Listed here is a single T cell receptor beta chain. Using immunoSEQ multiplex PCR, the repertoire was profiled, and TCRdb retains in-frame clones only, with some absent. The sample has around 50,000 clones; 83% are singletons. With 3 bases clipped from V and 1 base from J, the junction kept 3 bases outside the gene matches. Germline V gives CDR1 SGHNT, CDR2 YYREEE (reference sequence). The CDR3 runs to 15 residues. The entry originates in a study of OX40 agonist ivuxolimab in advanced cancers. This rearrangement joins TRBV5-4 to TRBJ1-1; 10 positions agree with TRBD1. This sample comprised CD4+ or CD8+ T cells sorted from blood, obtained in a trial of the OX40 agonist ivuxolimab. The sequence came from an adult with an advanced solid tumor such as melanoma, head and neck, liver or kidney cancer. CDR3 sequence reads: CASSSDRGRNTEAFF. The CDR3 nucleotides read TGTGCCAGCAGCTCCGACAGGGGGCGGAACACTGAAGCTTTCTTT.